This T cell receptor (beta chain) appears in the sequencing data of a study of radiotherapy plus CTLA-4 blockade in lung cancer. Study context: For 15% to 20% of patients, objective responses occurred, and approximately 33% had disease control.

Broader study findings: In blood, early T cell clone dynamics reportedly predicted response best, together with interferon-beta.

The CDR3 spans 15 residues. V lost 0 bases, J lost 5 bases, and 4 bases stayed unmatched. The germline V gene encodes CDR1 MNHNY and CDR2 SVGAGI (reference sequence). Sequenced by immunoSEQ multiplex PCR; TCRdb stores in-frame clones only, minus some. The sample carries 55,000 to 65,000 clones, 65% to 85% recorded once. Chemo-refractory metastatic non-small-cell lung cancer patients were treated with focal radiation plus CTLA-4 blockade with ipilimumab. About this clone: Its target is unknown.

Sequencing used peripheral blood, obtained from a patient treated with radiotherapy plus ipilimumab. This TCR was sampled from a human donor with non-small cell lung cancer who had a complete response to radiotherapy plus ipilimumab. V is TRBV6-6 and J is TRBJ2-7; 10 nucleotides line up with TRBD2. CDR3 coding DNA: TGTGCCAGCAGTTACTCGAGAGCGGGGGGGAACGAGCAGTACTTC. Translating it yields CASSYSRAGGNEQYF.